This T cell receptor (beta chain) was identified during a study of cytomegalovirus exposure and HLA in healthy donors. Each donor's status was that of a healthy bone marrow donor. The CDR3 totals 14 residues. Trimming shortened V by 5 bases and J by 0 bases, and 10 bases separated the two germline ends. CDR1 and CDR2 from the germline V gene are SGHTA and FQGTGA. This PCR relied on a set of 60 Vbeta primers and 13 Jbeta primers. Sequenced by immunoSEQ multiplex PCR; TCRdb stores in-frame clones only, minus some. The sample lists roughly 160,000 clones; approximately 80% were seen once. The chain has TRBV7-3 and TRBJ1-1, with D perhaps TRBD1 (5 bases). Material for sequencing was PBMCs. The receptor comes from a man in his fifties or sixties in good health and CMV-seropositive. The CDR3 loop reads CASSLLGVNTEAFF. The CDR3 DNA sequence: TGTGCCAGCAGCCTCCTAGGGGTGAACACTGAAGCTTTCTTT. Drawing the rest from reference TRBV7-3 and TRBJ1-1, the complete variable domain is GAGVSQTPSNKVTEKGKYVELRCDPISGHTALYWYRQSLGQGPEFLIYFQGTGAADDSGLPNDRFFAVRPEGSVSTLKIQRTERGDSAVYLCASSLLGVNTEAFFGQGTRLTVV.